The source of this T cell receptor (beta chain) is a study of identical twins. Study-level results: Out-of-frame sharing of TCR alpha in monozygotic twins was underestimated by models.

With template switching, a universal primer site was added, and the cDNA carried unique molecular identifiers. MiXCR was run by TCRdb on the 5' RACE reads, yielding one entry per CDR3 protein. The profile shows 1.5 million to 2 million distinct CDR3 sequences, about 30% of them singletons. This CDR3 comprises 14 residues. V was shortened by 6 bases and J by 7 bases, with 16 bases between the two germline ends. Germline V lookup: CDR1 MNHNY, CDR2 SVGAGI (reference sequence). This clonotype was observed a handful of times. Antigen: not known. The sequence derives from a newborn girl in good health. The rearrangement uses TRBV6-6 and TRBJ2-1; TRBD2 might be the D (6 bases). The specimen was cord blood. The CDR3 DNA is TGTGCCAGCAGGGACTACGTCAGAGGAAATGAGCAGTTCTTC. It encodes CASRDYVRGNEQFF.